The T cell receptor beta chain described here comes from a study of T cells of healthy individuals. MiXCR, run by TCRdb on the 5' RACE reads, gives a single entry per CDR3 protein. The profile covers approximately 89,000 distinct CDR3 sequences, with roughly 5.1% appearing a single time and 6.5% to 8% taken by the ten largest. This clonotype was picked up a small number of times. Per the germline V gene, CDR1 is LGHDT and CDR2 is YNNKEL (reference sequence). V lost 6 bases and J lost 6, with 9 bases in between. The CDR3 length is 13 residues. J is TRBJ1-6 and V is TRBV3-1, with D maybe TRBD1 (5 bases). The TCR was taken from a female donor in good health. The CDR3 DNA reads as TGTGCCAGCAGAGGGGCGGGTAATTCACCCCTCCACTTT. Residues: CASRGAGNSPLHF.